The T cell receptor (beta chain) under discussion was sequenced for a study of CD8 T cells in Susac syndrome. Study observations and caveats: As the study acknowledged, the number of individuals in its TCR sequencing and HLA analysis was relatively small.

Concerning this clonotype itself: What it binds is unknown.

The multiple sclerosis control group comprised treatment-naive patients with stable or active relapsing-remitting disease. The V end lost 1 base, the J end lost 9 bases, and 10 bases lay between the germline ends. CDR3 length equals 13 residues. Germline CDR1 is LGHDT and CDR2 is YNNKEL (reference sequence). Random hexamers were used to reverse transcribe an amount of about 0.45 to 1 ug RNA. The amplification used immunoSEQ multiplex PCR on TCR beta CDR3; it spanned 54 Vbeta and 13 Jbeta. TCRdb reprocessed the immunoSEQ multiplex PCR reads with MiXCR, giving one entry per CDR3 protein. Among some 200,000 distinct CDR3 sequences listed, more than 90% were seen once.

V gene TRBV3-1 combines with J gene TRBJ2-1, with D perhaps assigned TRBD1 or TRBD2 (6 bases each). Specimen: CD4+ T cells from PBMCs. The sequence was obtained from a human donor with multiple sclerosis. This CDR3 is CASSQVRGGEQFF. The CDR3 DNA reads TGTGCCAGCAGCCAAGTCAGGGGAGGTGAGCAGTTCTTC.